The present T cell receptor beta chain was sequenced within a study of T cell changes during pregnancy in multiple sclerosis (dated by TCRdb to about 2019). Context from the whole study: Changes in the T cell repertoire over the course of pregnancy were examined in this study in women with multiple sclerosis.

Regarding this clone: No cognate antigen has been identified for it. No base quality values were provided; no much bigger clone lies one nucleotide off.

Library construction relied on the immunoSEQ multiplex PCR assay. TCRdb holds this immuneACCESS table with in-frame rearrangements only. Some clones are missing; in checked studies, unresolved V genes explain under half, and the rest has no known cause. The sample includes 50,000 to 65,000 clones, with about 90% observed a single time. Clones ranked in the top ten supply around 6.8% of the sample. Source: peripheral blood, taken in the third trimester of pregnancy. The source of this sequence is a female donor in good health, enrolled as a control in a pregnancy study.

The sequence in DNA is TGTGCCAGTAGAACTACTAGCGGTGGGACCCAGTACTTC. Its protein is CASRTTSGGTQYF. The chain uses TRBV19 and TRBJ2-5, and TRBD2 matches 8 of the central bases. From the cysteine up to the phenylalanine, the CDR3 has a length of 13 residues. The sequence is cut down to CDR3 DNA, 39 bases in frame from base 1. Clipping removes 6 bases from V and 7 bases from J, with 7 as the unmatched junction base count. Via the germline V gene (reference sequence), CDR1 is LNHDA and CDR2 SQIVND.